A single T cell receptor (beta chain) is shown here with its context. The antigen remains unidentified. These data come from a study of regulatory T cells in long-lasting Graves disease. The authors built TCR beta libraries using iRepertoire HTBI primers and Arm-PCR of CDR3 regions. TCRdb itself ran the multiplex PCR reads through MiXCR, one entry per CDR3 protein. The sample consists of 700,000 or so distinct CDR3 sequences, 25% to 30% of them appearing once. CDR1 is SGHRS, CDR2 YFSETQ, per germline. The CDR3 totals 15 residues. The V end was cut by 5 bases, the J end by 4 bases, with 19 bases between. Time point given: persistent/refractory GD, antithyroid drugs over 5 years with positive TRAb. TCR sequences were obtained from RNA taken from PBMCs. Around 8.2 milliliters of peripheral blood were drawn into EDTA tubes. Regarding the study as a whole: No thyroid tissue was studied; the work used peripheral blood only. Persistent disease was associated with favored TRBV28 usage and with favored use of TRBJ1-2 and TRBJ2-5.

The V gene is TRBV5-1, the J gene TRBJ2-7; possibly TRBD2 for D (5 bases). Material: peripheral blood mononuclear cells (PBMCs), obtained when the disease was refractory, from a patient treated with antithyroid drugs. The source of this sequence is a female donor with Graves disease. DNA for the CDR3: TGCGCCAGCAGTTCGGACTCACATCCCTCATACGAGCAGTACTTC. Amino acids: CASSSDSHPSYEQYF. The whole variable domain, remainder taken from reference TRBV5-1 and TRBJ2-7, is KAGVTQTPRYLIKTRGQQVTLSCSPISGHRSVSWYQQTPGQGLQFLFEYFSETQRNKGNFPGRFSGRQFSNSRSEMNVSTLELGDSALYLCASSSDSHPSYEQYFGPGTRLTVT.